This T cell receptor beta chain was obtained from a study of T cell changes during pregnancy in multiple sclerosis. Using immunoSEQ multiplex PCR, the repertoire was profiled, and TCRdb retains in-frame clones only, with some absent. This sample carries around 78,000 clones, 93% of them seen once, and the ten largest clones take roughly 2.5%. This clone was seen just once. This CDR3 has 14 residues. V was shortened by 1 base and J by 8 bases, with 14 bases between the two germline ends. Germline V gene data show CDR1 as SGHTA and CDR2 as FQGTGA. The genes are TRBV7-3 and TRBJ1-2; TRBD1 is a possible D gene (6 bases). The specimen was peripheral blood, collected in the second trimester of pregnancy. The sequence came from a female donor with multiple sclerosis, enrolled in a pregnancy study. CDR3 sequence (DNA): TGTGCCAGCAGCTTAATGGGGGGGCCCGGCGGCTACACCTTC. Its protein product is CASSLMGGPGGYTF.